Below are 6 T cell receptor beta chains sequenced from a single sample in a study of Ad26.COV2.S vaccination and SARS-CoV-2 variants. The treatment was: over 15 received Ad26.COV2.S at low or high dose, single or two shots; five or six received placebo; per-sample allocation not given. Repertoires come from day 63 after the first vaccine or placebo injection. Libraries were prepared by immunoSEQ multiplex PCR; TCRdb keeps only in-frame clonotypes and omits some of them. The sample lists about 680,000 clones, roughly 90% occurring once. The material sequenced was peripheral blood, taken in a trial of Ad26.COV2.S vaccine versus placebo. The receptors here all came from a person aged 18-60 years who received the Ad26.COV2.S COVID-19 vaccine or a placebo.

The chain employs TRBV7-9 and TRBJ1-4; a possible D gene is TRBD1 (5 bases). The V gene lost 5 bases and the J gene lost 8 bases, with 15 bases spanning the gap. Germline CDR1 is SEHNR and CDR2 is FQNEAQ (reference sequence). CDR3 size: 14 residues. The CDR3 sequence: CASSISAGREKLFF. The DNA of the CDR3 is TGTGCCAGCAGCATTAGCGCAGGGCGCGAAAAACTGTTTTTT.

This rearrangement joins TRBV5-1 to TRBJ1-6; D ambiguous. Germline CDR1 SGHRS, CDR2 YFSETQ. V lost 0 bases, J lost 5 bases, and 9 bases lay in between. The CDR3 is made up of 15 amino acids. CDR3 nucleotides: TGCGCCAGCAGCTTGGGTCGGGGAAATAATTCACCCCTCCACTTT. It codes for CASSLGRGNNSPLHF.

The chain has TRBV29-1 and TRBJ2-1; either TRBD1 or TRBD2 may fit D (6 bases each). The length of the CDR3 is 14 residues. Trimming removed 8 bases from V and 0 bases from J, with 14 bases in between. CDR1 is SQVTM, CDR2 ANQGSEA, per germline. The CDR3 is CSSGGLSSYNEQFF. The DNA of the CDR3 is TGCAGCTCTGGGGGGCTAAGCTCCTACAATGAGCAGTTCTTC.

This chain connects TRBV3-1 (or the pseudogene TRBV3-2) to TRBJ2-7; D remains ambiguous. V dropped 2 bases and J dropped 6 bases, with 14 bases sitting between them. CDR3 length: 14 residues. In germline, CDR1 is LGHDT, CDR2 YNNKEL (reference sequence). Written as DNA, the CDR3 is TGTGCCAGCAGCCAACAGAGGAATCCTCTCGAGCAGTACTTC. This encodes CASSQQRNPLEQYF.

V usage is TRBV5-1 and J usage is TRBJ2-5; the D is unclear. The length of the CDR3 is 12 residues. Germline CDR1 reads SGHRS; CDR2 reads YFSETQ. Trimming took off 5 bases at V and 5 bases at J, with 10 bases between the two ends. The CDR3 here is CASRVGAETQYF. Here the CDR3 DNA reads TGCGCCAGCAGGGTCGGCGCGGAGACCCAGTACTTC.

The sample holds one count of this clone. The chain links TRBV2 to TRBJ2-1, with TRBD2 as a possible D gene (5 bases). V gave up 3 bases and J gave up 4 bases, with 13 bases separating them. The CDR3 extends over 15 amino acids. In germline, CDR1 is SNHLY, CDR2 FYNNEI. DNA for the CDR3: TGTGCCAGCAGTGAGCGGCTAGCATCTTACAATGAGCAGTTCTTC. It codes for CASSERLASYNEQFF.